Below, 5 T cell receptor beta chains from the same sample are listed, as sequenced in a study of blood T cell repertoires in COVID-19 (dated by TCRdb to between 2020 and 2021). The library was prepared using the immunoSEQ multiplex PCR assay. This immuneACCESS table, as held by TCRdb, lists in-frame sequences with V and J called but not all clones. Of the missing ones, under half trace to an unresolved V gene in checked studies; the others have no known cause. This sample is represented by around 280,000 clones; around nine tenths of them were singletons. The ten top clones hold roughly 12% of the sample. The material sequenced was peripheral blood. All receptors come from a woman aged 25 to 39 with COVID-19, enrolled during active disease.

V is TRBV28 and J is TRBJ2-1, with D unclear. Germline CDR1 is MDHEN and CDR2 is SYDVKM. The V end was cut by 1 base, the J end by 3 bases, with 7 bases between. The CDR3 is made up of 14 amino acids. The CDR3 sequence is CASSLLPSYNEQFF. CDR3 DNA: TGTGCCAGCAGTTTATTACCCAGCTACAATGAGCAGTTCTTC.

This CDR3 reads CASSPGQGGSLNEQFF. CDR3 in DNA: TGTGCCAGCTCACCGGGACAGGGAGGTAGCTTGAATGAGCAGTTCTTC. The chain carries TRBV18 and TRBJ2-1, with 9 positions matching TRBD1. The length of the CDR3 is 16 residues. Germline V gene lookup returns CDR1 KGHSH and CDR2 LQKENI. The J segment lost 7 bases and the V segment lost 3 bases, leaving 10 bases of the junction unmatched.

The chain is built from TRBV6-5 and TRBJ2-1; TRBD1 matches 11 bases. The CDR3 loop spans 15 amino acids. Looked up from germline, CDR1 is MNHEY and CDR2 is SVGAGI. V lost 4 bases to trimming and J lost 8 bases; unmatched junction nucleotides: 7. The CDR3 loop reads CASSLDRGHGDEQFF. DNA of the CDR3: TGTGCCAGCAGTTTGGACAGGGGGCATGGCGATGAGCAGTTCTTC.

The V call is TRBV4-1, the J call TRBJ2-1; 8 bases align to TRBD2. This CDR3 region has 17 residues. The germline gives CDR1 MGHRA, CDR2 YSYEKL. The V segment lost 2 bases and the J segment 9 bases; nucleotides outside the gene matches: 15. This CDR3 is CASSQSPLRGLGPEQFF. DNA for the CDR3: TGCGCCAGCAGCCAATCACCTCTCCGGGGACTAGGCCCTGAGCAGTTCTTC.

This clone has just a few counts. The chain links TRBV4-1 to TRBJ2-3, with 9 nucleotides matching TRBD2. The CDR3 totals 16 residues. The V segment lost 0 bases and the J segment 4 bases; nucleotides outside the gene matches: 5. Germline V gene sequence: CDR1 MGHRA, CDR2 YSYEKL. The CDR3 region has the DNA TGCGCCAGCAGCCAAGACGGGGGACTAGCTCCAGATACGCAGTATTTT. It codes for CASSQDGGLAPDTQYF.